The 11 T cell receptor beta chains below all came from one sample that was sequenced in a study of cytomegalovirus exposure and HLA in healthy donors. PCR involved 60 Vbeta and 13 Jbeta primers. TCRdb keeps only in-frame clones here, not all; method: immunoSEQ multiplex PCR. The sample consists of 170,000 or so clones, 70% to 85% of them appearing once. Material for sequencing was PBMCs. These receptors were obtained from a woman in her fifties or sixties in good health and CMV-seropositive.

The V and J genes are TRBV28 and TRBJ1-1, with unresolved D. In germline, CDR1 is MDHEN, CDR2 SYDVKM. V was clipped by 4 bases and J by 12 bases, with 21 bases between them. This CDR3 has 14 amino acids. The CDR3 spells CASSSAGLQAGSFF. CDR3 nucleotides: TGTGCCAGCAGTTCCGCGGGCCTCCAGGCTGGGTCTTTCTTT.

CDR3 DNA: TGTGCCAGCTCTTCCCCCTTTGGAGTCTATGGCTACACCTTC. It specifies CASSSPFGVYGYTF. The chain employs TRBV6-5 and TRBJ1-2; D is unresolved. CDR3 size: 14 residues. V was trimmed by 8 bases and J by 4 bases, leaving 17 bases between them. Per the germline V gene, CDR1 is MNHEY and CDR2 is SVGAGI.

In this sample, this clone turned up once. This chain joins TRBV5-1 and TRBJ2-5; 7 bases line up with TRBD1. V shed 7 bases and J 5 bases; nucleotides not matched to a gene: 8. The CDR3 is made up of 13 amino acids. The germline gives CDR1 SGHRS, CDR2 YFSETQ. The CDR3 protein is CASHHRGRETQYF. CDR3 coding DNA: TGCGCCAGCCACCACAGGGGTAGGGAGACCCAGTACTTC.

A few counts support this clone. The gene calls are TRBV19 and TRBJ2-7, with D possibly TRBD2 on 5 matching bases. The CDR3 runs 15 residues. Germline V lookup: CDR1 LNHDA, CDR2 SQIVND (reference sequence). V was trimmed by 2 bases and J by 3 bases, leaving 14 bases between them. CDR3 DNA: TGTGCCAGTAGTATATCTTCTAGCTCCCACTACGAGCAGTACTTC. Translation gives CASSISSSSHYEQYF.

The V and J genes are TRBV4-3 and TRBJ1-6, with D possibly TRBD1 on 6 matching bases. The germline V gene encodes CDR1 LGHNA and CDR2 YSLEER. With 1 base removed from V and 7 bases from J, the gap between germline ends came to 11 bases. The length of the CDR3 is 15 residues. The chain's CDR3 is CASSQGAGDNSPLHF. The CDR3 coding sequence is TGCGCCAGCAGCCAAGGGGCAGGGGACAATTCACCCCTCCACTTT.

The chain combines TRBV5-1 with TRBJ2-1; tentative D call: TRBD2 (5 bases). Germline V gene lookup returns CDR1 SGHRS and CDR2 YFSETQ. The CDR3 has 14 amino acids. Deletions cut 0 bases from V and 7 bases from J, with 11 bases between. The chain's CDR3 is CASSLAAPGNEQFF. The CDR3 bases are TGCGCCAGCAGCTTGGCCGCCCCGGGGAATGAGCAGTTCTTC. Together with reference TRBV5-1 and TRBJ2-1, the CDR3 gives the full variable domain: KAGVTQTPRYLIKTRGQQVTLSCSPISGHRSVSWYQQTPGQGLQFLFEYFSETQRNKGNFPGRFSGRQFSNSRSEMNVSTLELGDSALYLCASSLAAPGNEQFFGPGTRLTVL.

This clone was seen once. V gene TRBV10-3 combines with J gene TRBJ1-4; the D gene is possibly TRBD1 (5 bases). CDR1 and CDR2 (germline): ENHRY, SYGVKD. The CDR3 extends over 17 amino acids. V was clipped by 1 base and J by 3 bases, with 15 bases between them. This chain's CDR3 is CAISEYGRQSSNEKLFF. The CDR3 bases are TGTGCCATCAGTGAGTATGGGCGACAGTCATCTAATGAAAAACTGTTTTTT.

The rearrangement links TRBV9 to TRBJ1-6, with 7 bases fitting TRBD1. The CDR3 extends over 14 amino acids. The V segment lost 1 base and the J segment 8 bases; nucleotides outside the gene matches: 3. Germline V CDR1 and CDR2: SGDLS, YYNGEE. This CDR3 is CASSVTGTDSPLHF. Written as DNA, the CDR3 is TGTGCCAGCAGCGTAACGGGGACAGATTCACCCCTCCACTTT.

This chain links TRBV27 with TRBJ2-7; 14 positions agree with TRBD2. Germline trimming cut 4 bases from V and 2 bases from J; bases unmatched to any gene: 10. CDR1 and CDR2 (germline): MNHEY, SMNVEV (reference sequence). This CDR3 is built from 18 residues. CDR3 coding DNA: TGTGCCAGCAGTTACGGCAGGGGGGGACTAGCGGGAGCCTACGAGCAGTACTTC. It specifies CASSYGRGGLAGAYEQYF.

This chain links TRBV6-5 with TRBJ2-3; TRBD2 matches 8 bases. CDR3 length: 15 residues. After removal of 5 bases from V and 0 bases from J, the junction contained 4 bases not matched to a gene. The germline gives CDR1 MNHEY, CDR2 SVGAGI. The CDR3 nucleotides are TGTGCCAGCAGTCCAGCGGGAGCCAGCACAGATACGCAGTATTTT. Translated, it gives CASSPAGASTDTQYF.

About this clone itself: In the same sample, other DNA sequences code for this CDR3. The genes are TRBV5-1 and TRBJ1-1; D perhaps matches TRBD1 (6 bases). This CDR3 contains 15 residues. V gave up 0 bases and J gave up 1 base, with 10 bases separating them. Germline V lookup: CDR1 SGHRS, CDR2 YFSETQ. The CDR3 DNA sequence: TGCGCCAGCAGCTTGGTCGGGGGGGCGAACACTGAAGCTTTCTTT. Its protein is CASSLVGGANTEAFF.